The entry that follows covers one TCR beta chain sequence. This clonotype was detected many times. Its recognized antigen is unknown. Base qualities are missing; no much larger clone stands one base away. The sample originates from a study of T cells after yellow fever vaccination (dated by TCRdb to the late 2010s). Concerning the study at large: The SMART-Seq v4 Ultra Low Input RNA kit was used to prepare libraries from fractions with low cell numbers. Two healthy male donors, one aged 18 to 29 and one aged 30 to 40 years, made up the cohort. Blood was collected at multiple timepoints before and after primary and secondary immunization, and bulk PBMC replicates and cell subsets were isolated. To follow T-cell clones before and after both primary and booster YFV17D yellow fever vaccination, bulk TCR alpha and beta repertoires underwent longitudinal sequencing.

The treatment or condition label corresponds to: live attenuated yellow fever vaccine strain. A standard Ficoll-Paque protocol was used to isolate PBMCs from peripheral blood. CD4 and CD8 T-cell fractions were isolated with Dynabeads CD4 and CD8 positive selection kits. RNA was extracted with TriZol from bulk PBMCs, CD4 and CD8 fractions, and dextramer-positive and dextramer-negative fractions. TCR cDNA was synthesized by 5'RACE template switching, through which a universal primer site and unique molecular identifiers were introduced. cDNA synthesis was primed from both the TCR alpha and TCR beta constant segments. Libraries were amplified in two PCR steps, with sample barcodes and sequencing adapters added in the second step. Sequencing of libraries was done on Illumina HiSeq 2500 (2x100 bp) or NovaSeq (2x150 bp). In the source study's methods: MIGEC was used to demultiplex reads and collapse the reads into UMI consensus sequences, and MiXCR was used for V(D)J alignment. Vaccine-responding clonotypes were identified with edgeR using replicate PBMC samples, with FDR below 0.01 and a log2 fold change above 5 up to day 15 being required. Each bulk clonotype received a CD4 or CD8 identity based on whether the sequenced CD4 or CD8 repertoire contained that clonotype at higher abundance. TCRdb handled the public reads itself, with Q25 trimming in fastp and clone calling in MiXCR, and kept productive beta chains. Each CDR3 protein appears once, grouped with its most common genes and DNA. TCRdb's processing, not the study's, gives the V and J calls here. The sample profile shows fewer than 150,000 distinct CDR3 sequences; about 7% of them were found once. The ten most abundant clones make up 2.7% of the sample.

From its cysteine to its phenylalanine, the CDR3 spans 14 amino acids. The retained sequence is limited to the CDR3, 42 bases, with the frame set at the first base. The germline V gene sets CDR1 to SGHRS and CDR2 to YFSETQ. V is pared back by 2 bases and J by 4 bases, with 11 bases lying between the germline termini. Broader findings and caveats from the paper: Computational filtering was needed because FACS-sorted repertoires could contain abundant contaminating clonotypes from the bulk population. The study included only a couple of donors, which limits how far the findings can be generalized. The secondary T-cell response was found to be weaker but faster than the primary response, with a peak reached on day 5 rather than on day 15. Most clones expanded after primary vaccination (approximately 97% of CD4 and roughly 90% of CD8) were re-detected after the booster, suggesting that broad memory maintenance occurred. A small share of clonotypes was detected in both CD4 and CD8 compartments, with the overlap likely arising from convergent recombination.

Sequenced material: CD4+ T cells sorted from PBMCs, taken more than 40 days after the first yellow fever vaccination. The chain employs TRBV5-1 and TRBJ2-3; the D gene is not confidently resolved. The TCR originated in a man between 18 and 35 years old who received the YFV17D yellow fever vaccine. The CDR3: CASSFSDVSDTQYF. The nucleotides read TGCGCCAGCAGCTTCTCGGACGTGTCAGATACGCAGTATTTT.